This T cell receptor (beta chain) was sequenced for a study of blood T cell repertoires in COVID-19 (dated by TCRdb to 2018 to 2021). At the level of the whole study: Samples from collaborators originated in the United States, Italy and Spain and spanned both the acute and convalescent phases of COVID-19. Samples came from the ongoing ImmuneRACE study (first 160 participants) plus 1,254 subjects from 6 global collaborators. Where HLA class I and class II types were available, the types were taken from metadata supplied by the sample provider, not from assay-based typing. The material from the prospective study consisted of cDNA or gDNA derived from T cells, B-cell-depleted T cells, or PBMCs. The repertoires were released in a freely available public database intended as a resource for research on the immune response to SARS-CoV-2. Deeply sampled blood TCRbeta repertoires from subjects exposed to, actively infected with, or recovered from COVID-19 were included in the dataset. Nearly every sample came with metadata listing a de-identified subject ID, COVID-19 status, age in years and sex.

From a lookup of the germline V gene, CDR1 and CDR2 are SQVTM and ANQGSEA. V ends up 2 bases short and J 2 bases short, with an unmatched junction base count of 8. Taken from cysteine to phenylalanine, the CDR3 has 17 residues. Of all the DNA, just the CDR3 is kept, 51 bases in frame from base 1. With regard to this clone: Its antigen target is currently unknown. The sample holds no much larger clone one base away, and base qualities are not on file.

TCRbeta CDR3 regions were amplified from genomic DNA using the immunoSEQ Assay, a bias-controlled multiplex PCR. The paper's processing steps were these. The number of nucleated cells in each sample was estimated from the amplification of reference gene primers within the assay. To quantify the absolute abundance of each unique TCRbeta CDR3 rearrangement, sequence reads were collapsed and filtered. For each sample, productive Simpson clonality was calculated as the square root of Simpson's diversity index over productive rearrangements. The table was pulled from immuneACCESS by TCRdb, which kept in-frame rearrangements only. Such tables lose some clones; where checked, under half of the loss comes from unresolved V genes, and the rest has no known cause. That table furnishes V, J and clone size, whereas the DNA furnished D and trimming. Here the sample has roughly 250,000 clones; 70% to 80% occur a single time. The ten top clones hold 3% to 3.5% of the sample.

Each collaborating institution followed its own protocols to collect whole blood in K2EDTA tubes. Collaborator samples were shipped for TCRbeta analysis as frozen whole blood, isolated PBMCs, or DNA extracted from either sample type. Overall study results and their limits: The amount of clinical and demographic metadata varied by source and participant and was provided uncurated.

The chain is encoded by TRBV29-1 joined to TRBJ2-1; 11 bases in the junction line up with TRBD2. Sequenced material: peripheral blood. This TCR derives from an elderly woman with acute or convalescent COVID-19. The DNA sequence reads TGCAGCGTTGAAACTCTGACTAGCGGGGCGGCCTACAATGAGCAGTTCTTC. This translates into CSVETLTSGAAYNEQFF.